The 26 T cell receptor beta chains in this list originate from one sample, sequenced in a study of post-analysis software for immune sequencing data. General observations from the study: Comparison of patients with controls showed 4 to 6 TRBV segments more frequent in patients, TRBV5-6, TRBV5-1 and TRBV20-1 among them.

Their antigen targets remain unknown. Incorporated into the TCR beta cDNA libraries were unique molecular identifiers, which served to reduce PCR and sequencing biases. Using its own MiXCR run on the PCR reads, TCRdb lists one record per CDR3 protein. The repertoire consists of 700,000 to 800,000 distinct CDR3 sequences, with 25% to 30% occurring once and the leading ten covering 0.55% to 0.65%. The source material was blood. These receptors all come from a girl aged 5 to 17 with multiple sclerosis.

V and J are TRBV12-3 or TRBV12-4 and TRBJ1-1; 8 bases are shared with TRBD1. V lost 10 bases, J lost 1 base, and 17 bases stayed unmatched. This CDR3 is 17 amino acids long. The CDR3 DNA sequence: TGTGCCACCTCTGCCTGGGGCAGGGGGCGTAGGAACACTGAAGCTTTCTTT. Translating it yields CATSAWGRGRRNTEAFF.

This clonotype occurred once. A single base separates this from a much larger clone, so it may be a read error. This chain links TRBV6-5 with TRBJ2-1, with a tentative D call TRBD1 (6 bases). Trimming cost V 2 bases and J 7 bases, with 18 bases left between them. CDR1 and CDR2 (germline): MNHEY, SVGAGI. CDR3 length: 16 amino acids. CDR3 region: CASSYGRGHAENEQFF. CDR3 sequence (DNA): TGTGCCAGCAGTTACGGCAGGGGCCACGCCGAGAATGAGCAGTTCTTC.

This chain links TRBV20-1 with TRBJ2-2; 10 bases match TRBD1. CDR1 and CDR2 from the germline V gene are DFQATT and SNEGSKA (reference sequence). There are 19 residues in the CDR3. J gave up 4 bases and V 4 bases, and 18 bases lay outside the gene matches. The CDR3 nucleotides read TGCAGTGCTATACGGGACAGGGGAGAGGCGCCAGACGGCACCGGGGAGCTGTTTTTT. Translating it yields CSAIRDRGEAPDGTGELFF.

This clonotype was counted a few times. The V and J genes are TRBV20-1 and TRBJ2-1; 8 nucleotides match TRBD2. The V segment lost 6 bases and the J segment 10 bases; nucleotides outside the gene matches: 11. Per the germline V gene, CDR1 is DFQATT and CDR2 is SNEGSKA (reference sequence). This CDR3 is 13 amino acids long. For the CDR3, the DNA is TGCAGTGCCTCGGATGCGGGGGGCACGGAGCAGTTCTTC. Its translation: CSASDAGGTEQFF.

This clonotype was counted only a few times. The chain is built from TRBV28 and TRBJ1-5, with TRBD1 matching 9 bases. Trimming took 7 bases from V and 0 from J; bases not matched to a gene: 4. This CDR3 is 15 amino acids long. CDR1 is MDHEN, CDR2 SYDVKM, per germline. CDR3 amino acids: CASNTGGVSNQPQHF. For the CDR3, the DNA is TGTGCCAGCAATACAGGGGGCGTTAGCAATCAGCCCCAGCATTTT.

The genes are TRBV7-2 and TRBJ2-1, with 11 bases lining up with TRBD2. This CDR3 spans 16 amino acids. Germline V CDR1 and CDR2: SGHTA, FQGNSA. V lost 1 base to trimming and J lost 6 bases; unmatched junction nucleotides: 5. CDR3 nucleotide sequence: TGTGCCAGCAGCTTAGATCGGCTAGCGGGGGGCAATGAGCAGTTCTTC. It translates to CASSLDRLAGGNEQFF.

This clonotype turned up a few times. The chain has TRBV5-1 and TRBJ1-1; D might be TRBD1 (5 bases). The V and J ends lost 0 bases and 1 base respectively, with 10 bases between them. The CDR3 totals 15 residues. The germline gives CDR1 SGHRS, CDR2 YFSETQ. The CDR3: CASSLEDSPNTEAFF. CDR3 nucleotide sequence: TGCGCCAGCAGCTTGGAAGACAGCCCGAACACTGAAGCTTTCTTT.

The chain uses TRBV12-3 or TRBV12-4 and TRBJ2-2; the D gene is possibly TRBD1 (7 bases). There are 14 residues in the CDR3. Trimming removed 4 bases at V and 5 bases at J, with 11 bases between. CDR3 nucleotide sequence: TGTGCCAGCAGTTACCAGGGGGGAACCGGGGAGCTGTTTTTT. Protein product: CASSYQGGTGELFF.

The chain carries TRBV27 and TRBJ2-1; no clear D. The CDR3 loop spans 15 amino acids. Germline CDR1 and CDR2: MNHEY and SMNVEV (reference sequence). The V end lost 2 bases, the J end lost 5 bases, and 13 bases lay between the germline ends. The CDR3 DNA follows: TGTGCCAGCAGTTTACCTCCGGACGGTAACAATGAGCAGTTCTTC. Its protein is CASSLPPDGNNEQFF.

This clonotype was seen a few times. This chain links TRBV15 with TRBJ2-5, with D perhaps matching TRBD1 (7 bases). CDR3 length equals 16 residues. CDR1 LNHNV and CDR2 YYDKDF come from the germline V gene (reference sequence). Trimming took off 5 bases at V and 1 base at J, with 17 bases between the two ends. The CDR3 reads CATSHGSQGGQETQYF. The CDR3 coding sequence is TGTGCCACCAGCCACGGTTCTCAGGGGGGCCAAGAGACCCAGTACTTC.

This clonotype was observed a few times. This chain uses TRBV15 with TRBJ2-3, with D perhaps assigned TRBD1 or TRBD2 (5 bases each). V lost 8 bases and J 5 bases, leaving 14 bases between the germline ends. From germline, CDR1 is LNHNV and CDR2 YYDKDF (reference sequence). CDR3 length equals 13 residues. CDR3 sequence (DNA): TGTGCCACCGGGCTGGGGGTGAGAGATACGCAGTATTTT. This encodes CATGLGVRDTQYF.

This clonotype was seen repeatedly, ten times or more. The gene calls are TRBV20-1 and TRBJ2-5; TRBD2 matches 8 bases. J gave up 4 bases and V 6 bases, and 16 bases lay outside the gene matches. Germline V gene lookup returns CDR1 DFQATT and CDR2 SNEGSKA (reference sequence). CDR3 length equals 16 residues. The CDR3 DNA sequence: TGCAGTGCGTCCCCTAGCGGGTTTATTGATGGAGAGACCCAGTACTTC. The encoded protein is CSASPSGFIDGETQYF.

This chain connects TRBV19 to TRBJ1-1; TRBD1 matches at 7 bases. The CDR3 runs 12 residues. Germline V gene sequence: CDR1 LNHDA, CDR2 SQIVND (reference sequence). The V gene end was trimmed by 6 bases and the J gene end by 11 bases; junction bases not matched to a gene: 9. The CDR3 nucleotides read TGTGCCAGTAGCCTACCTCAGGGGGTCGCTTTCTTT. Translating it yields CASSLPQGVAFF. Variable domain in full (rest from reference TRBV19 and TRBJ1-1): DGGITQSPKYLFRKEGQNVTLSCEQNLNHDAMYWYRQDPGQGLRLIYYSQIVNDFQKGDIAEGYSVSREKKESFPLTVTSAQKNPTAFYLCASSLPQGVAFFGQGTRLTVV.

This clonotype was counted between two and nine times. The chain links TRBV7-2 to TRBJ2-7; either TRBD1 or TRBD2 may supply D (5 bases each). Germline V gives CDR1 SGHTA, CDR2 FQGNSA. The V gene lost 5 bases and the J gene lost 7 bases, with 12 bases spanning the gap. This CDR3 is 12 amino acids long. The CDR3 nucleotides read TGTGCCAGCAGCCTGGCCTGGGGGGAGCAGTACTTC. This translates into CASSLAWGEQYF.

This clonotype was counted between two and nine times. CDR3 region: CASSLRGGLVETQYF. The CDR3 DNA reads TGTGCCAGCAGTTTACGGGGGGGATTAGTGGAGACCCAGTACTTC. The chain combines TRBV28 with TRBJ2-5; 8 positions match TRBD2. Trimming removed 2 bases from V and 5 bases from J; junction bases left unmatched: 7. Per germline, CDR1 MDHEN and CDR2 SYDVKM. The CDR3 is 15 residues long.

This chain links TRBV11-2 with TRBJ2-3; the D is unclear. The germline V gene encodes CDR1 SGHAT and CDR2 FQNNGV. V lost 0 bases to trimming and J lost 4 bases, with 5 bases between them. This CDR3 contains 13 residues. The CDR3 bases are TGTGCCAGCAGCTTAGAATCTTCAGATACGCAGTATTTT. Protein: CASSLESSDTQYF.

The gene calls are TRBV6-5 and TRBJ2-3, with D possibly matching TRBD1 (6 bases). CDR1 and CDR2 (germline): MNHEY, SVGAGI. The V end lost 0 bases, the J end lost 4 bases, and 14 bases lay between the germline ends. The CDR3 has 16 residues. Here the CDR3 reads CASSYSGAGAADTQYF. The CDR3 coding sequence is TGTGCCAGCAGTTACTCAGGGGCAGGGGCAGCAGATACGCAGTATTTT.

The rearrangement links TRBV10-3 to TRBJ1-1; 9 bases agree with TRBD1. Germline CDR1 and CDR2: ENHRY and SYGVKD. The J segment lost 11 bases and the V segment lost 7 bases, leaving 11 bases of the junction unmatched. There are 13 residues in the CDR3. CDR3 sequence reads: CAITRTGDPRAFF. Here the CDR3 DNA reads TGTGCCATCACTCGGACAGGGGATCCAAGGGCTTTCTTT.

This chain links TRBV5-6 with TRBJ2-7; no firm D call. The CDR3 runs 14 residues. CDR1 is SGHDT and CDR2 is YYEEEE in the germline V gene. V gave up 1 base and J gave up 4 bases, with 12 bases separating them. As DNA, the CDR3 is TGTGCCAGCAGCTTGTCGGTGGCTGGTTACGAGCAGTACTTC. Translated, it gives CASSLSVAGYEQYF.

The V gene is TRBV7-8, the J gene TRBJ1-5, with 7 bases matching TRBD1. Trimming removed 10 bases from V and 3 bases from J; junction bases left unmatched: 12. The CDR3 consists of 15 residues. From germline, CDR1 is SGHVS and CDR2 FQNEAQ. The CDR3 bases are TGTGCCACCGGAAAGACGGGACAGCTCAATCAGCCCCAGCATTTT. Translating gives CATGKTGQLNQPQHF. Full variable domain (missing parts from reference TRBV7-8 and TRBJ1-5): GAGVSQSPRYKVAKRGQDVALRCDPISGHVSLFWYQQALGQGPEFLTYFQNEAQLDKSGLPSDRFFAERPEGSVSTLKIQRTQQEDSAVYLCATGKTGQLNQPQHFGDGTRLSIL.

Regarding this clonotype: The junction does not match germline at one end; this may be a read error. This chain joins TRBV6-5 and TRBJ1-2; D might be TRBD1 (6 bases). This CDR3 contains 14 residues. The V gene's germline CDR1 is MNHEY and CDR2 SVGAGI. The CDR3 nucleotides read TGCGCCAGCAGTTCCCAGGGGCAGAACTATGGCTACACCTTC. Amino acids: CASSSQGQNYGYTF.

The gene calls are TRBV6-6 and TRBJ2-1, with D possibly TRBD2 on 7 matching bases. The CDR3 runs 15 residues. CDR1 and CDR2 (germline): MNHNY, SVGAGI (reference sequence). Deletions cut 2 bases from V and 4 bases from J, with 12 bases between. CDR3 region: CASSYLGGGYNEQFF. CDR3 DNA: TGTGCCAGCAGTTACCTAGGGGGGGGATACAATGAGCAGTTCTTC.

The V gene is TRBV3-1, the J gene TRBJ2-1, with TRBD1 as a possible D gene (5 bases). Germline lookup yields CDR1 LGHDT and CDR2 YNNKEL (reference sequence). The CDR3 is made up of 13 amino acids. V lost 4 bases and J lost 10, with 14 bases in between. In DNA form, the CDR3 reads TGTGCCAGCAGCCCTAACAGGCGCGAAGAGCAGTTCTTC. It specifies CASSPNRREEQFF.

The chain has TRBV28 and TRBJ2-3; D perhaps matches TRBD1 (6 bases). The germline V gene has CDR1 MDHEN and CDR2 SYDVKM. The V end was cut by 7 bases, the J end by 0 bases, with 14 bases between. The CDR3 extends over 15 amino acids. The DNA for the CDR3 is TGTGCCAGCAACAGTAGGGGGAAGAGCACAGATACGCAGTATTTT. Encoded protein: CASNSRGKSTDTQYF.

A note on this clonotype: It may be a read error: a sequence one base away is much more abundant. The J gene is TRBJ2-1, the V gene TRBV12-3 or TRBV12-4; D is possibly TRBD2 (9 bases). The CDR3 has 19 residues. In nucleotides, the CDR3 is TGTACCAGCAGTCGGACAGGGTTCCCCACTAGCGGGTCTGGCAATGAGCAGTTCTTC. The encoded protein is CTSSRTGFPTSGSGNEQFF.

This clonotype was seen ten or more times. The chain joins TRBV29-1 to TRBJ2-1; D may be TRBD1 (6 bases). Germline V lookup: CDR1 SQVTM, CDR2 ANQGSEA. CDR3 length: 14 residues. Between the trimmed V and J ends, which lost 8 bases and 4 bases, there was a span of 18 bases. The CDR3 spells CSLRQAGVYNEQFF. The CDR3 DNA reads TGCAGCCTACGCCAGGCAGGGGTATACAATGAGCAGTTCTTC.